This T cell receptor (beta chain) was captured by sequencing in a study of human T cells and chemical hapten exposure. Study background: Weekly diphenylcyclopropenone doses were given to patients' scalps across the roughly 22-week study. The patients, most of them female, presented with alopecia areata, totalis or universalis.

Regarding time point: patch test 2, 6 weeks after DPC sensitization. This sample's treatment: therapeutic diphenylcyclopropenone sensitization with weekly scalp DPC. The CDR3 has 12 amino acids. V lost 6 bases and J lost 6, with 15 bases in between. Germline V CDR1 and CDR2: SQVTM, ANQGSEA. TCRdb re-called the RACE reads with MiXCR, one entry per CDR3 protein. This sample has approximately 25,000 distinct CDR3 sequences, with over 9% found just once. The V and J genes are TRBV29-1 and TRBJ2-7, with a weak D call TRBD1 (6 bases). The material was whole blood, obtained in connection with sensitization to the hapten diphenylcyclopropenone (DPC). This clonotype originated in a man aged 25 to 40 with alopecia areata. Some clones in this sample may be carry-over from other donors' samples. The CDR3, as DNA: TGCAGCGTATCCCAGGGGTACGGCGAGCAGTACTTC. This codes for CSVSQGYGEQYF.